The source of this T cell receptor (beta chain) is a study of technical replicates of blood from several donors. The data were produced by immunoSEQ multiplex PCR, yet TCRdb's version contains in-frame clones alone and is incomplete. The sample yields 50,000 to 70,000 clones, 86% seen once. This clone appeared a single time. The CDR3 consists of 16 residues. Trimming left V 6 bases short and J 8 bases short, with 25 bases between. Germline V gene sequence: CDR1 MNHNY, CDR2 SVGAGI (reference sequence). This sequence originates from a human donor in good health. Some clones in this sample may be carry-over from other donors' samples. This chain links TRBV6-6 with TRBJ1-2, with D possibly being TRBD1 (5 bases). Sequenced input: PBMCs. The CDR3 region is CASSSIRQGSSEGYTF. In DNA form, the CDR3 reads TGTGCCAGCAGCTCTATTCGCCAGGGAAGCTCGGAGGGCTACACCTTC.